These 23 T cell receptor beta chains came from one sample sequenced in a study of blood T cell repertoires in COVID-19. Sequencing was performed with immunoSEQ multiplex PCR; in TCRdb, only in-frame clones are kept and a portion is missing. The table has some 80,000 clones, around nine tenths seen once. The specimen was peripheral blood. The receptors shown here come from a man at least 80 years old with active or convalescent COVID-19.

J is TRBJ2-2 and V is TRBV5-1; perhaps TRBD1 as D (6 bases). CDR1 SGHRS and CDR2 YFSETQ come from the germline V gene. The CDR3 extends over 17 amino acids. V was cut by 1 base and J by 2 bases, with 15 bases left in between. CDR3 amino acids: CASSLTPGQRNTGELFF. The CDR3 coding sequence is TGCGCCAGCAGCTTGACTCCCGGACAGAGAAACACCGGGGAGCTGTTTTTT.

The rearrangement joins TRBV18 to TRBJ2-5; possibly TRBD1 for D (6 bases). This CDR3 is built from 14 residues. From germline, CDR1 is KGHSH and CDR2 LQKENI. V lost 2 bases and J 7 bases, leaving 14 bases between the germline ends. Written as DNA, the CDR3 is TGTGCCAGCTCACCAGAACAGGGTCGTGGGACCCAGTACTTC. It codes for CASSPEQGRGTQYF.

This clone was picked up one time. V and J are TRBV27 and TRBJ1-5; D may be TRBD1 (6 bases). There are 14 residues in the CDR3. V dropped 7 bases and J dropped 3 bases, with 13 bases sitting between them. Per germline, CDR1 MNHEY and CDR2 SMNVEV (reference sequence). The CDR3 sequence is CASKKQGNNQPQHF. The CDR3 region has the DNA TGTGCCAGCAAAAAACAGGGAAACAATCAGCCCCAGCATTTT.

The V call is TRBV11-3, the J call TRBJ1-4; TRBD1 matches at 7 bases. The length of the CDR3 is 15 residues. Germline loops: CDR1 SGHNT, CDR2 YENEEA. V trimming: 0 bases; J trimming: 4 bases; junction bases outside the gene matches: 2. CDR3 sequence reads: CASSLEGQINEKLFF. As DNA, the CDR3 is TGTGCCAGCAGCTTAGAGGGACAGATTAATGAAAAACTGTTTTTT.

The rearrangement links TRBV7-9 to TRBJ2-3; D may be TRBD2 (6 bases). V was shortened by 7 bases and J by 0 bases, with 14 bases between the two germline ends. CDR3 size: 15 residues. From germline, CDR1 is SEHNR and CDR2 FQNEAQ (reference sequence). CDR3 nucleotides: TGTGCCAGCACCCTCGGGCGGGGTAGCACAGATACGCAGTATTTT. This sequence encodes CASTLGRGSTDTQYF.

The chain combines TRBV7-3 with TRBJ2-5; D is unclear. There are 14 residues in the CDR3. The germline gives CDR1 SGHTA, CDR2 FQGTGA. The V and J ends lost 2 bases and 3 bases respectively, with 10 bases between them. In nucleotides, the CDR3 is TGTGCCAGCAGCTTACGAGGCGCCAAAGAGACCCAGTACTTC. Protein sequence: CASSLRGAKETQYF.

The chain links TRBV18 to TRBJ2-2, with no clear D. The length of the CDR3 is 15 residues. V was shortened by 2 bases and J by 5 bases, with 12 bases between the two germline ends. Germline V lookup: CDR1 KGHSH, CDR2 LQKENI. The CDR3 protein is CASSPEVRATGELFF. As DNA, the CDR3 is TGTGCCAGCTCACCAGAGGTTCGCGCGACCGGGGAGCTGTTTTTT.

This clone was seen a single time. The identical CDR3 is also encoded by other nucleotide sequences in the sample. This chain uses TRBV6-5 with TRBJ1-1, with 7 nucleotides matching TRBD1. The V gene's germline CDR1 is MNHEY and CDR2 SVGAGI. This CDR3 is 15 amino acids long. V was pared by 0 bases and J by 5 bases, with 6 bases of the junction left unmatched. CDR3 sequence: CASSYSMRGHTEAFF. The CDR3 bases are TGTGCCAGCAGTTACTCGATGAGGGGGCATACTGAAGCTTTCTTT.

The chain combines TRBV3-1 (or the pseudogene TRBV3-2) with TRBJ2-1; D is possibly TRBD1 (6 bases). This CDR3 is 16 amino acids long. Germline lookup yields CDR1 LGHDT and CDR2 YNNKEL (reference sequence). Trimming stripped 2 bases from V and 1 base from J, with 12 bases between. CDR3 protein: CASSQYRTVSYNEQFF. The CDR3 nucleotides are TGTGCCAGCAGCCAATACAGGACAGTTTCCTACAATGAGCAGTTCTTC.

The rearrangement joins TRBV19 to TRBJ1-2; the match to TRBD1 covers 7 bases. The CDR3 spans 13 residues. V was clipped by 5 bases and J by 5 bases; unmatched bases: 5. The germline gives CDR1 LNHDA, CDR2 SQIVND (reference sequence). In DNA, the CDR3 is TGTGCCAGTAGTCGGGACAGAACATATGGCTACACCTTC. This gives the protein CASSRDRTYGYTF.

This chain uses TRBV27 with TRBJ2-1; 12 nucleotides match TRBD2. After removal of 2 bases from V and 6 bases from J, the junction contained 8 bases not matched to a gene. The germline CDR1 and CDR2 sequences are MNHEY and SMNVEV (reference sequence). The length of the CDR3 is 17 residues. In DNA form, the CDR3 reads TGTGCCAGCAGTTTACGGATCCTAGCGGGAGGGGCCAATGAGCAGTTCTTC. Its protein product is CASSLRILAGGANEQFF.

The chain employs TRBV19 and TRBJ1-4, with D perhaps matching TRBD1 (5 bases). V was pared by 5 bases and J by 8 bases, with 21 bases between. From germline, CDR1 is LNHDA and CDR2 SQIVND (reference sequence). The CDR3 contains 16 residues. CDR3 sequence reads: CASSGPHGGDSEKLFF. The CDR3 nucleotides are TGTGCCAGTAGTGGACCCCATGGGGGGGATAGCGAAAAACTGTTTTTT.

The chain is built from TRBV11-3 and TRBJ1-1, with D unresolved. Between the trimmed V and J ends, which lost 5 bases and 3 bases, there was a span of 10 bases. Germline CDR1 reads SGHNT; CDR2 reads YENEEA. CDR3 length: 13 residues. CDR3 in amino acids: CASSIGRYTEAFF. The CDR3 DNA reads TGTGCCAGCAGCATTGGGCGTTACACTGAAGCTTTCTTT.

V gene TRBV19 combines with J gene TRBJ1-1; D gene ambiguous. The CDR3 is 13 residues long. The germline V and J ends were trimmed by 2 bases and 1 base, with 5 bases remaining between them. Looked up from germline, CDR1 is LNHDA and CDR2 is SQIVND (reference sequence). The CDR3 nucleotides read TGTGCCAGTAGTATACGGGAGAACACTGAAGCTTTCTTT. Protein product: CASSIRENTEAFF.

The gene calls are TRBV5-1 and TRBJ2-2, with 7 bases identical to TRBD1. Germline V gene data show CDR1 as SGHRS and CDR2 as YFSETQ. Trimming cost V 6 bases and J 0 bases; bases outside gene matches: 2. The CDR3 covers 14 residues. The CDR3 DNA is TGCGCCAGCAACAGGGGAACGAACACCGGGGAGCTGTTTTTT. This codes for CASNRGTNTGELFF. The full variable domain, rest sourced from reference TRBV5-1 and TRBJ2-2, is KAGVTQTPRYLIKTRGQQVTLSCSPISGHRSVSWYQQTPGQGLQFLFEYFSETQRNKGNFPGRFSGRQFSNSRSEMNVSTLELGDSALYLCASNRGTNTGELFFGEGSRLTVL.

This rearrangement joins TRBV6-5 to TRBJ2-7, with 10 bases that match TRBD2. Germline assignment: CDR1 MNHEY and CDR2 SVGAGI. The CDR3 has 13 residues. Germline trimming cut 6 bases from V and 2 bases from J; bases unmatched to any gene: 1. The CDR3 sequence is CASRAGGTYEQYV. In DNA form, the CDR3 reads TGTGCCAGCAGAGCGGGGGGGACCTACGAGCAGTACGTC.

The rearrangement joins TRBV19 to TRBJ1-6; unclear D gene. Trimming cost V 6 bases and J 8 bases, with 14 bases left between them. From germline, CDR1 is LNHDA and CDR2 SQIVND (reference sequence). The CDR3 spans 14 residues. CDR3 in DNA: TGTGCCAGTAGACTAGGGCAGTACTATTCACCCCTCCACTTT. As protein: CASRLGQYYSPLHF.

This sequence joins TRBV2 and TRBJ2-2; tentatively, D is TRBD1 (5 bases). The CDR3 has 13 amino acids. Germline V lookup: CDR1 SNHLY, CDR2 FYNNEI. With 5 bases removed from V and 5 bases from J, the gap between germline ends came to 9 bases. Written as DNA, the CDR3 is TGTGCCAGCAGTTTCCAGGGTACCGGGGAGCTGTTTTTT. Its protein product is CASSFQGTGELFF.

In this sample, this clone turned up a few times. The rearrangement links TRBV18 to TRBJ1-1; 9 nucleotides match TRBD1. Losses at the gene ends were 4 bases for V and 8 bases for J; bases not matched to a gene: 8. Germline CDR1 and CDR2: KGHSH and LQKENI. The length of the CDR3 is 14 residues. The CDR3 sequence: CASSRLQGAEEAFF. As DNA, the CDR3 is TGTGCCAGCTCACGTTTACAGGGGGCGGAGGAAGCTTTCTTT.

This clone was observed a single time. The chain is built from TRBV28 and TRBJ1-3; possible D gene TRBD1, 6 bases. Trimming shortened V by 3 bases and J by 4 bases, and 10 bases separated the two germline ends. This CDR3 is built from 14 residues. Germline values: CDR1 MDHEN, CDR2 SYDVKM. The CDR3 bases are TGTGCCAGCAGTTTTGAGGGGGACGGAAACACCATATATTTT. This encodes CASSFEGDGNTIYF. The full variable domain, completed using reference TRBV28 and TRBJ1-3, is DVKVTQSSRYLVKRTGEKVFLECVQDMDHENMFWYRQDPGLGLRLIYFSYDVKMKEKGDIPEGYSVSREKKERFSLILESASTNQTSMYLCASSFEGDGNTIYFGEGSWLTVV.

The chain couples TRBV9 to TRBJ2-2, with 12 positions matching TRBD2. Germline CDR1 and CDR2: SGDLS and YYNGEE. This CDR3 region has 19 residues. Trimming took 4 bases from V and 8 from J; bases not matched to a gene: 18. The CDR3 spells CASSTGRTSGRWLGGELFF. In DNA, the CDR3 is TGTGCCAGCAGCACCGGGCGAACTAGCGGGAGGTGGCTTGGTGGGGAGCTGTTTTTT.

The V call is TRBV20-1, the J call TRBJ2-1; 9 bases are shared with TRBD2. V dropped 3 bases and J dropped 7; count of bases not matched to a gene: 10. Germline-derived CDR1 and CDR2 are DFQATT and SNEGSKA (reference sequence). The CDR3 covers 15 residues. CDR3 sequence reads: CSASTGGRASNEQFF. The CDR3 bases are TGCAGTGCTAGTACCGGCGGGAGGGCCAGTAATGAGCAGTTCTTC.

This chain links TRBV5-5 with TRBJ1-4; D is unclear. CDR1 and CDR2 from the germline V gene are SGHKS and YYEKEE (reference sequence). Trimming took off 0 bases at V and 12 bases at J, with 15 bases between the two ends. The CDR3 covers 14 residues. The CDR3, as DNA: TGTGCCAGCAGCTTGGATGCAGCTCCCGGGGAACTGTTTTTT. Protein sequence: CASSLDAAPGELFF. The full variable domain, with the rest looked up from reference TRBV5-5 and TRBJ1-4, is DAGVTQSPTHLIKTRGQQVTLRCSPISGHKSVSWYQQVLGQGPQFIFQYYEKEERGRGNFPDRFSARQFPNYSSELNVNALLLGDSALYLCASSLDAAPGELFFGSGTQLSVL.